A selection of T cell receptor beta chains follows, all from one sample in a study of blood T cell repertoires in COVID-19. Generated by immunoSEQ multiplex PCR, the TCRdb table keeps only in-frame clones and is missing some. The sample has approximately 84,000 clones, over 65% seen once. Sequenced: peripheral blood. These receptors all stem from a man aged 50-60 years with active or convalescent COVID-19. Both conserved end residues are part of each CDR3. The order of the fields is J gene, clone size, V gene, D gene, CDR3 DNA, CDR3 protein. The D gene is left open where the match is weak. Not every row has a clone size; where given, it reads once, few, many or a size class.

j_gene: TRBJ1-3
abundance: .
v_gene: TRBV5-1
d_gene: .
CDR3nt: TGCGCCAGCAGCTTGGAGGGCAGGGCGGACTCTGGAAACACCATATATTTT
CDR3aa: CASSLEGRADSGNTIYF

j_gene: TRBJ1-3
abundance: .
v_gene: TRBV19
d_gene: .
CDR3nt: TGTGCCAGTACCACCACAGCAGGGGCCGGAAACACCATATATTTT
CDR3aa: CASTTTAGAGNTIYF

j_gene: TRBJ2-3
abundance: .
v_gene: TRBV6-2/TRBV6-3
d_gene: .
CDR3nt: TGTGCCACCATCCCACTACGCGCGGGGTGGGATACGCAGTATTTT
CDR3aa: CATIPLRAGWDTQYF

j_gene: TRBJ1-2
abundance: .
v_gene: TRBV5-4
d_gene: .
CDR3nt: TGTGCCAGCAGCTCCCAGGGGTCCGGCTATGGCTACACCTTC
CDR3aa: CASSSQGSGYGYTF

j_gene: TRBJ1-4
abundance: .
v_gene: TRBV7-9
d_gene: .
CDR3nt: TGTGCCAGCAGCTTAGGGGGGCAGGGGAGTGAAAAACTGTTTTTT
CDR3aa: CASSLGGQGSEKLFF

j_gene: TRBJ1-2
abundance: few
v_gene: TRBV5-1
d_gene: .
CDR3nt: TGCGCCAGCCGGGACACAGCTAACTATGGCTACACCTTC
CDR3aa: CASRDTANYGYTF

j_gene: TRBJ2-1
abundance: .
v_gene: TRBV6-2/TRBV6-3
d_gene: .
CDR3nt: TGTGCCAGCAGTTACCTTGGCAGCTCCTACAATGAGCAGTTCTTC
CDR3aa: CASSYLGSSYNEQFF

j_gene: TRBJ2-1
abundance: few
v_gene: TRBV6-6
d_gene: .
CDR3nt: TGTGCCAGCAGTTACGACAGTAGCTCCTACAATGAGCAGTTCTTC
CDR3aa: CASSYDSSSYNEQFF

j_gene: TRBJ1-5
abundance: .
v_gene: TRBV5-1
d_gene: TRBD1
CDR3nt: TGCGCCAGCAGCTTAACAGGGGATAGCAATCAGCCCCAGCATTTT
CDR3aa: CASSLTGDSNQPQHF

j_gene: TRBJ2-5
abundance: .
v_gene: TRBV13
d_gene: .
CDR3nt: TGTGCCAGCAGCTTAAGGGACTCCAAAGAGACCCAGTACTTC
CDR3aa: CASSLRDSKETQYF

j_gene: TRBJ2-3
abundance: .
v_gene: TRBV5-1
d_gene: TRBD2
CDR3nt: TGCGCCAGCAGCCCGCCCCTAGCGGGGGGTGATACGCAGTATTTT
CDR3aa: CASSPPLAGGDTQYF

j_gene: TRBJ2-1
abundance: .
v_gene: TRBV9
d_gene: TRBD2
CDR3nt: TGTGCCAGCAGCGGCCGTCGGGGGGGCCTGGATGAGCAGTTCTTC
CDR3aa: CASSGRRGGLDEQFF

j_gene: TRBJ1-2
abundance: .
v_gene: TRBV6-5
d_gene: .
CDR3nt: TGTGCCAGCAGTTCGACCGTAGCACTCTATGGCTACACCTTC
CDR3aa: CASSSTVALYGYTF

j_gene: TRBJ2-1
abundance: .
v_gene: TRBV2
d_gene: TRBD2
CDR3nt: TGTGCCAGCACATATGCCGGACCGGGGGGTGAGCAGTTCTTC
CDR3aa: CASTYAGPGGEQFF

j_gene: TRBJ2-1
abundance: .
v_gene: TRBV24-1
d_gene: .
CDR3nt: TGTGCCACCAGTGGAGGCAATGAGCAGTTCTTC
CDR3aa: CATSGGNEQFF

j_gene: TRBJ2-2
abundance: .
v_gene: TRBV6-6
d_gene: .
CDR3nt: TGTGCCAGCAACCGGGATCGATGGGACACCGGGGAGCTGTTTTTT
CDR3aa: CASNRDRWDTGELFF

j_gene: TRBJ2-7
abundance: .
v_gene: TRBV27
d_gene: .
CDR3nt: TGTGCCAGCAGTCCATGGGACACACATAGTTCCTACGAGCAGTACTTC
CDR3aa: CASSPWDTHSSYEQYF

j_gene: TRBJ1-3
abundance: .
v_gene: TRBV19
d_gene: TRBD1
CDR3nt: TGTGCCAGTAGGGAACAGGGGGCTTCCTCTGGAAACACCATATATTTT
CDR3aa: CASREQGASSGNTIYF

j_gene: TRBJ2-3
abundance: few
v_gene: TRBV3-1/TRBV3-2
d_gene: .
CDR3nt: TGTGCCAGCAGCCAGACTACATCAGATACGCAGTATTTT
CDR3aa: CASSQTTSDTQYF

j_gene: TRBJ2-3
abundance: few
v_gene: TRBV11-3
d_gene: .
CDR3nt: TGTGCCAGCAGCTTAGTCTCTAGCGCAGATACGCAGTATTTT
CDR3aa: CASSLVSSADTQYF

j_gene: TRBJ2-1
abundance: .
v_gene: TRBV19
d_gene: TRBD2
CDR3nt: TGTGCCAGTAGGACATCTAGCGGACCCTACAATGAGCAGTTCTTC
CDR3aa: CASRTSSGPYNEQFF

j_gene: TRBJ2-3
abundance: .
v_gene: TRBV5-1
d_gene: TRBD2
CDR3nt: TGCGCCAGCAGCTATGGACTAGCGGGGGGGCCCGCTGGGAGCACAGATACGCAGTATTTT
CDR3aa: CASSYGLAGGPAGSTDTQYF

j_gene: TRBJ2-3
abundance: .
v_gene: TRBV4-1
d_gene: TRBD2
CDR3nt: TGCGCCAGCAGCCAAGATAACGGGGGGACAGATACGCAGTATTTT
CDR3aa: CASSQDNGGTDTQYF

j_gene: TRBJ1-2
abundance: .
v_gene: TRBV11-2
d_gene: TRBD1
CDR3nt: TGTGCCAGCAGCTTGGGCGAACAGGGGGCCTATGGCTACACCTTC
CDR3aa: CASSLGEQGAYGYTF

j_gene: TRBJ2-2
abundance: once
v_gene: TRBV30
d_gene: TRBD1
CDR3nt: TGTGCCTGGGATGTGGGACAGGGATTTCGAGGGGAGCTGTTTTTT
CDR3aa: CAWDVGQGFRGELFF

j_gene: TRBJ1-5
abundance: .
v_gene: TRBV7-6
d_gene: .
CDR3nt: TGTGCCAGCAGCTTGTCGGGGGGGGGCAATCAGCCCCAGCATTTT
CDR3aa: CASSLSGGGNQPQHF

j_gene: TRBJ1-3
abundance: .
v_gene: TRBV10-3
d_gene: .
CDR3nt: TGTGCCATCAGTGAAGCGATCCCTGGAAACACCATATATTTT
CDR3aa: CAISEAIPGNTIYF

j_gene: TRBJ1-1
abundance: .
v_gene: TRBV15
d_gene: .
CDR3nt: TGTGCCACCAGCAGAGGGGTGCTTACGGGGGCTGAAGCTTTCTTT
CDR3aa: CATSRGVLTGAEAFF

j_gene: TRBJ2-3
abundance: .
v_gene: TRBV24-1
d_gene: TRBD2
CDR3nt: TGTGCCACCAGTGACCCAGCCCGCGGGGGGGCCCGGAGCACAGATACGCAGTATTTT
CDR3aa: CATSDPARGGARSTDTQYF

j_gene: TRBJ2-7
abundance: .
v_gene: TRBV24-1
d_gene: .
CDR3nt: TGTGCCACCAGTGATTTGCACTCCTACGAGCAGTACTTC
CDR3aa: CATSDLHSYEQYF

j_gene: TRBJ1-5
abundance: .
v_gene: TRBV5-1
d_gene: TRBD1
CDR3nt: TGCGCCAGCAGCTTGGAGACAGGGGCAAATCAGCCCCAGCATTTT
CDR3aa: CASSLETGANQPQHF

j_gene: TRBJ2-1
abundance: .
v_gene: TRBV4-3
d_gene: .
CDR3nt: TGCGCCAGCAGCCAAGATGGTGGGCAGTACAATGAGCAGTTCTTC
CDR3aa: CASSQDGGQYNEQFF

j_gene: TRBJ2-2
abundance: .
v_gene: TRBV7-3
d_gene: .
CDR3nt: TGTGCCAGCAGTCAGACAGCGTGGGAGGAGCTGTTTTTT
CDR3aa: CASSQTAWEELFF

j_gene: TRBJ2-5
abundance: .
v_gene: TRBV12-3/TRBV12-4
d_gene: .
CDR3nt: TGTGCCAGCAGTTTGTGGGTGGAGGAGACCCAGTACTTC
CDR3aa: CASSLWVEETQYF

j_gene: TRBJ2-3
abundance: once
v_gene: TRBV7-8
d_gene: .
CDR3nt: TGTGCCAGCAGTCACCTTGAGTTAGCGGTCACAGATACGCAGTATTTT
CDR3aa: CASSHLELAVTDTQYF

j_gene: TRBJ1-1
abundance: .
v_gene: TRBV7-3
d_gene: .
CDR3nt: TGTGCCAGCAGCTTGGGCCCGGAAGGTGAAGCTTTCTTT
CDR3aa: CASSLGPEGEAFF

j_gene: TRBJ2-2
abundance: .
v_gene: TRBV3-1/TRBV3-2
d_gene: TRBD2
CDR3nt: TGTGCCAGCAGCCAGGGACTAGCGGGGGCTTGGGACACCGGGGAGCTGTTTTTT
CDR3aa: CASSQGLAGAWDTGELFF

j_gene: TRBJ1-2
abundance: .
v_gene: TRBV4-3
d_gene: .
CDR3nt: TGCGCCAGCAGCCAAGATGTAGGGGCTGGCTACACCTTC
CDR3aa: CASSQDVGAGYTF

j_gene: TRBJ1-2
abundance: .
v_gene: TRBV9
d_gene: .
CDR3nt: TGTGCCAGCAGCGTAGAGGGCGGGTGGTATGGCTACACCTTC
CDR3aa: CASSVEGGWYGYTF

j_gene: TRBJ2-3
abundance: .
v_gene: TRBV7-9
d_gene: TRBD1
CDR3nt: TGTGCCAGCAGCTTACTGCAGGGGGCAGATACGCAGTATTTT
CDR3aa: CASSLLQGADTQYF

j_gene: TRBJ1-4
abundance: few
v_gene: TRBV3-1/TRBV3-2
d_gene: TRBD1
CDR3nt: TGTGCCAGCAGCAGTGGACAGGGGTTGCGGGAAAAACTGTTTTTT
CDR3aa: CASSSGQGLREKLFF

j_gene: TRBJ2-7
abundance: few
v_gene: TRBV12-3/TRBV12-4
d_gene: TRBD1
CDR3nt: TGTGCCAGCAGTTTAGAACAGGGGTACGAGCAGTACTTC
CDR3aa: CASSLEQGYEQYF

j_gene: TRBJ1-1
abundance: few
v_gene: TRBV11-2
d_gene: .
CDR3nt: TGTGCCAGCAGCTACTATTTGAAGGCTTTCTTT
CDR3aa: CASSYYLKAFF

j_gene: TRBJ2-1
abundance: .
v_gene: TRBV24-1
d_gene: TRBD1
CDR3nt: TGTGCCACCAGTGACCCTTGGACAGGGGTCGGTAATGTCAATGAGCAGTTCTTC
CDR3aa: CATSDPWTGVGNVNEQFF

j_gene: TRBJ2-1
abundance: .
v_gene: TRBV5-6
d_gene: TRBD2
CDR3nt: TGTGCCAGCAGCTTGGGACTAGCGTACAATGAGCAGTTCTTC
CDR3aa: CASSLGLAYNEQFF

j_gene: TRBJ2-1
abundance: once
v_gene: TRBV3-1/TRBV3-2
d_gene: .
CDR3nt: TGTGCCAGCAGCCAAGAGGGAGGGGGGGGCTACAATGAGCAGTTCTTC
CDR3aa: CASSQEGGGGYNEQFF

j_gene: TRBJ2-3
abundance: .
v_gene: TRBV24-1
d_gene: TRBD1
CDR3nt: TGTGCCACCAGTGAAGGACAGGGGAGCACAGATACGCAGTATTTT
CDR3aa: CATSEGQGSTDTQYF

j_gene: TRBJ2-5
abundance: .
v_gene: TRBV6-5
d_gene: .
CDR3nt: TGTGCCAGCAGCGTTTGGCCCTTGGAGACCCAGTACTTC
CDR3aa: CASSVWPLETQYF

j_gene: TRBJ2-5
abundance: .
v_gene: TRBV2
d_gene: .
CDR3nt: TGTGCCAGCAGGACCTTCGTGGGAAGCGGGGAGACCCAGTACTTC
CDR3aa: CASRTFVGSGETQYF